This passage covers 25 T cell receptor beta chains from one sample sequenced in a study of control samples from healthy donors and cancer patients. The table came from immunoSEQ multiplex PCR; TCRdb's copy has only in-frame clones and leaves some out. The sample includes about 130,000 clones, roughly 87% of them seen just once. Material for sequencing was blood. These receptors were obtained from a man aged 18 to 30 in good health.

The chain joins TRBV28 to TRBJ1-5; D unresolved. The CDR3 totals 15 residues. Deletions cut 5 bases from V and 5 bases from J, with 16 bases between. Germline CDR1 is MDHEN and CDR2 is SYDVKM. As DNA, the CDR3 is TGTGCCAGCAGTACTAGCGGAGGAAGCCATCAGCCCCAGCATTTT. Protein product: CASSTSGGSHQPQHF.

The chain uses TRBV30 and TRBJ1-6, with TRBD1 as a possible D gene (6 bases). The germline V gene has CDR1 GTSNPN and CDR2 SVGIG (reference sequence). The length of the CDR3 is 13 residues. V lost 1 base and J 7 bases, leaving 8 bases between the germline ends. DNA of the CDR3: TGTGCCTGGAGTGGGCAGGGGAATTCACCCCTCCACTTT. Encoded protein: CAWSGQGNSPLHF. Full variable domain (outside the CDR3, taken from reference TRBV30 and TRBJ1-6): SQTIHQWPATLVQPVGSPLSLECTVEGTSNPNLYWYRQAAGRGLQLLFYSVGIGQISSEVPQNLSASRPQDRQFILSSKKLLLSDSGFYLCAWSGQGNSPLHFGNGTRLTVT.

The CDR3 DNA is TGTGCCAGTAGTGCACTAGGGTGGAGCTTTGGAAACACCATATATTTT. It is translated as CASSALGWSFGNTIYF. J is TRBJ1-3 and V is TRBV19; D unclear. Trimming cost V 5 bases and J 3 bases, with 17 bases left between them. Germline V gene lookup returns CDR1 LNHDA and CDR2 SQIVND (reference sequence). CDR3 size: 16 residues.

This chain connects TRBV7-3 to TRBJ2-2; 7 nucleotides match TRBD2. The V gene's germline CDR1 is SGHTA and CDR2 FQGTGA. This CDR3 has 16 residues. The V gene end was trimmed by 2 bases and the J gene end by 8 bases; junction bases not matched to a gene: 11. The CDR3 here is CASSLETGGAAGELFF. As DNA, the CDR3 is TGTGCCAGCAGCTTAGAGACGGGAGGTGCAGCTGGGGAGCTGTTTTTT.

The J gene is TRBJ2-5, the V gene TRBV7-2; D possibly matches TRBD1 or TRBD2 (6 bases each). The CDR3 runs to 15 residues. CDR1 and CDR2 from the germline V gene are SGHTA and FQGNSA. The germline V and J ends were trimmed by 1 base and 5 bases, with 14 bases remaining between them. This CDR3 reads CASSLGGGYVETQYF. CDR3 coding DNA: TGTGCCAGCAGCTTAGGAGGGGGGTATGTGGAGACCCAGTACTTC.

The V call is TRBV11-2, the J call TRBJ1-1; no definite D call. Trimming shortened V by 1 base and J by 5 bases, and 14 bases separated the two germline ends. The CDR3 is made up of 15 amino acids. Germline V gene data show CDR1 as SGHAT and CDR2 as FQNNGV. The CDR3 is CASSLGAGGLTEAFF. For the CDR3, the DNA is TGTGCCAGCAGCTTAGGGGCAGGCGGTTTGACTGAAGCTTTCTTT.

The chain employs TRBV7-2 and TRBJ2-5, with 8 bases that match TRBD2. Germline CDR1 reads SGHTA; CDR2 reads FQGNSA. The CDR3 runs 15 residues. V lost 3 bases to trimming and J lost 5 bases; unmatched junction nucleotides: 8. CDR3 sequence (DNA): TGTGCCAGCAGCTTCCAAGCGGGAGCGGGTGAGACCCAGTACTTC. This codes for CASSFQAGAGETQYF. The full variable domain, rest sourced from reference TRBV7-2 and TRBJ2-5, is GAGVSQSPSNKVTEKGKDVELRCDPISGHTALYWYRQSLGQGLEFLIYFQGNSAPDKSGLPSDRFSAERTGGSVSTLTIQRTQQEDSAVYLCASSFQAGAGETQYFGPGTRLLVL.

The chain is built from TRBV7-9 and TRBJ1-2; maybe TRBD1 (5 bases). This CDR3 region has 13 residues. CDR1 and CDR2 from the germline V gene are SEHNR and FQNEAQ (reference sequence). The ends were cut back, 5 bases at V and 7 bases at J, with 14 bases in the middle. In nucleotides, the CDR3 is TGTGCCAGCAGCCCGGTGGGGGTAGGTGGCTACACCTTC. It is translated as CASSPVGVGGYTF.

The chain joins TRBV5-6 to TRBJ2-6; TRBD1 agrees at 7 bases. CDR1 and CDR2 from the germline V gene are SGHDT and YYEEEE. The CDR3 is made up of 17 amino acids. Trimming cost V 3 bases and J 0 bases; bases outside gene matches: 6. The DNA of the CDR3 is TGTGCCAGCAGCTCCGCCGACAGGGCCTCTGGGGCCAACGTCCTGACTTTC. This translates into CASSSADRASGANVLTF.

The chain recombines TRBV10-3 with TRBJ2-3, with 10 nucleotides matching TRBD2. The CDR3 contains 13 residues. V dropped 8 bases and J dropped 4; count of bases not matched to a gene: 3. The germline CDR1 and CDR2 sequences are ENHRY and SYGVKD. The CDR3 loop reads CAIPGTSADTQYF. CDR3 nucleotides: TGTGCCATCCCCGGGACTAGCGCAGATACGCAGTATTTT.

This chain connects TRBV29-1 to TRBJ1-3; no reliable D call. The V gene's germline CDR1 is SQVTM and CDR2 ANQGSEA. The CDR3 is made up of 14 amino acids. With 6 bases removed from V and 0 bases from J, the gap between germline ends came to 12 bases. The CDR3 spells CSVAPRNSGNTIYF. The CDR3 nucleotides read TGCAGCGTAGCTCCCCGGAACTCTGGAAACACCATATATTTT.

The J gene is TRBJ1-6, the V gene TRBV5-8; no definite D call. The CDR3 runs to 16 residues. Trimming pared 4 bases from V and 10 bases from J, leaving 21 bases between. Looked up from germline, CDR1 is SGHTS and CDR2 is YDEGEE. The CDR3 region is CASSQRWESQGSPLHF. The CDR3 nucleotides are TGTGCCAGCAGCCAAAGATGGGAAAGCCAAGGATCACCCCTCCACTTT.

J is TRBJ2-3 and V is TRBV27; tentatively, D is TRBD2 (6 bases). Germline assignment: CDR1 MNHEY and CDR2 SMNVEV (reference sequence). Trimming removed 7 bases at V and 7 bases at J, with 21 bases between. The CDR3 covers 15 residues. The CDR3, as DNA: TGTGCCAGCACCGAAGGGACTTCCTCAGCAAATACGCAGTATTTT. It codes for CASTEGTSSANTQYF.

J is TRBJ1-1 and V is TRBV12-5, with 8 bases fitting TRBD1. Germline CDR1 is LGHNT and CDR2 is FRNRAP. This CDR3 region has 12 residues. With 5 bases clipped from V and 9 bases from J, the junction kept 5 bases outside the gene matches. The CDR3 nucleotides read TGTGCTAGTGGTCCAGGGGGCCAGAAAGCTTTCTTT. Protein product: CASGPGGQKAFF.

This chain connects TRBV10-3 to TRBJ2-7; no definite D call. The V end lost 9 bases, the J end lost 4 bases, and 16 bases lay between the germline ends. Germline V gene data show CDR1 as ENHRY and CDR2 as SYGVKD. The CDR3 is made up of 13 amino acids. The CDR3 region has the DNA TGTGCCATATATGACGGAATCGGTTACGAGCAGTACTTC. Amino acid sequence: CAIYDGIGYEQYF.

This clone has just a few counts. The rearrangement uses TRBV23-1 and TRBJ1-4, with no clear D. TRBV23-1 belongs to the ORF category, with a function that is uncertain. The CDR3 consists of 15 residues. Trimming took 2 bases from V and 5 from J, leaving 12 bases between them. The CDR3 loop is CASSQHSISNEKLFF. The CDR3 region has the DNA TGCGCCAGCAGTCAACATAGCATATCAAATGAAAAACTGTTTTTT.

The chain is built from TRBV10-3 and TRBJ1-1, with TRBD1 as a possible D gene (6 bases). V lost 10 bases, J lost 0 bases, and 9 bases lay in between. This CDR3 comprises 12 residues. Germline CDR1 and CDR2: ENHRY and SYGVKD. The CDR3 sequence: CASGQLNTEAFF. CDR3 bases: TGTGCCAGCGGACAGCTGAACACTGAAGCTTTCTTT.

The chain combines TRBV5-1 with TRBJ2-7; a possible D gene is TRBD2 (6 bases). CDR1 and CDR2 from the germline V gene are SGHRS and YFSETQ. The CDR3 runs to 15 residues. Trimming took off 4 bases at V and 3 bases at J, with 17 bases between the two ends. The CDR3 spells CASSPLRGGNYEQYF. CDR3 bases: TGCGCCAGCAGCCCCCTGAGGGGAGGTAACTACGAGCAGTACTTC.

The J gene is TRBJ2-7, the V gene TRBV13; D might be TRBD1 or TRBD2, each matching 5 bases. Trimming took off 4 bases at V and 2 bases at J, with 15 bases between the two ends. CDR1 PRHDT and CDR2 FYEKMQ come from the germline V gene (reference sequence). The CDR3 has 15 residues. Here the CDR3 DNA reads TGTGCCAGCAGCTCGGGACCCCGAGGTACCTACGAGCAGTACTTC. Translation: CASSSGPRGTYEQYF. Using reference TRBV13 and TRBJ2-7 for the parts outside the CDR3, the full variable domain is AAGVIQSPRHLIKEKRETATLKCYPIPRHDTVYWYQQGPGQDPQFLISFYEKMQSDKGSIPDRFSAQQFSDYHSELNMSSLELGDSALYFCASSSGPRGTYEQYFGPGTRLTVT.

The chain has TRBV18 and TRBJ1-1, with 12 bases aligning to TRBD1. CDR1 is KGHSH, CDR2 LQKENI, per germline. Trimming at V came to 6 bases and at J to 7 bases, leaving 9 bases not matched to a gene. The CDR3 runs to 15 residues. The CDR3 nucleotides are TGTGCCAGCTCGGGACAGGGGGCGCATAAAGATGAAGCTTTCTTT. Its protein product is CASSGQGAHKDEAFF. Filled out from reference TRBV18 and TRBJ1-1, the complete variable domain reads NAGVMQNPRHLVRRRGQEARLRCSPMKGHSHVYWYRQLPEEGLKFMVYLQKENIIDESGMPKERFSAEFPKEGPSILRIQQVVRGDSAAYFCASSGQGAHKDEAFFGQGTRLTVV.

In DNA form, the CDR3 reads TGTGCCACACGGACAGGGAAGTCCGGAACTAATGAAAAACTGTTTTTT. The encoded protein is CATRTGKSGTNEKLFF. The rearrangement uses TRBV10-3 and TRBJ1-4; the match to TRBD1 covers 8 bases. There are 16 residues in the CDR3. Germline assignment: CDR1 ENHRY and CDR2 SYGVKD. Trimming took 10 bases from V and 1 from J; bases not matched to a gene: 11.

This rearrangement joins TRBV10-3 to TRBJ1-1; D is perhaps TRBD1 (6 bases). CDR1 ENHRY and CDR2 SYGVKD come from the germline V gene. The CDR3 consists of 14 residues. Deletions cut 4 bases from V and 3 bases from J, with 12 bases between. CDR3 in DNA: TGTGCCATCAGTGTTGGGGACACCTACACTGAAGCTTTCTTT. It encodes CAISVGDTYTEAFF.

The rearrangement uses TRBV3-1 (or the pseudogene TRBV3-2) and TRBJ2-7; 8 positions agree with TRBD1. The CDR3 is 14 residues long. V trimming: 2 bases; J trimming: 2 bases; junction bases outside the gene matches: 2. Germline V gene lookup returns CDR1 LGHDT and CDR2 YNNKEL (reference sequence). CDR3 region: CASSQSGGPYEQYF. The CDR3, as DNA: TGTGCCAGCAGCCAATCAGGGGGCCCCTACGAGCAGTACTTC.

The chain is built from TRBV5-1 and TRBJ2-3, with D possibly being TRBD2 (5 bases). Trimming left V 0 bases short and J 4 bases short, with 21 bases between. The CDR3 extends over 18 amino acids. Germline values: CDR1 SGHRS, CDR2 YFSETQ. The CDR3 DNA sequence: TGCGCCAGCAGCTTGGCCATACTAGGTCTAACCCTCTCAGATACGCAGTATTTT. It codes for CASSLAILGLTLSDTQYF.

This chain joins TRBV4-3 and TRBJ2-2; D gene uncertain. V was trimmed by 1 base and J by 5 bases, leaving 8 bases between them. Germline CDR1 reads LGHNA; CDR2 reads YSLEER. The length of the CDR3 is 14 residues. The CDR3 DNA reads TGCGCCAGCAGCCAAGGACCCATGACCGGGGAGCTGTTTTTT. Translation: CASSQGPMTGELFF.